The 8 T cell receptor beta chains given below trace back to one sample, sequenced in a study of identical twins. In TCRdb, the 5' RACE reads were re-called with MiXCR into one record per CDR3 protein. The sample includes around 490,000 distinct CDR3 sequences, about 15% of them seen just once. This same sample was also part of a study on yellow fever vaccine responses in identical twins.

Sequencing input: CD4+ T cells sorted from blood. The source is a young woman in good health.

The rearrangement joins TRBV15 to TRBJ2-1; 8 nucleotides agree with TRBD2. The germline V gene encodes CDR1 LNHNV and CDR2 YYDKDF (reference sequence). The CDR3 is 17 residues long. J lost 0 bases, V lost 4 bases, and 8 bases had no gene match. The CDR3 region is CATSTYMGTSSYNEQFF. CDR3 coding DNA: TGTGCCACCAGCACCTACATGGGGACTAGCTCCTACAATGAGCAGTTCTTC.

J is TRBJ2-1 and V is TRBV24-1, with no clear D. CDR3 length equals 14 residues. Germline V gene sequence: CDR1 KGHDR, CDR2 SFDVKD. Trimming shortened V by 3 bases and J by 7 bases, and 12 bases separated the two germline ends. The CDR3 here is CATSDSLGLNEQFF. CDR3 nucleotides: TGTGCCACCAGTGATAGCCTGGGTCTGAATGAGCAGTTCTTC.

The chain recombines TRBV6-5 with TRBJ2-7; 8 positions agree with TRBD1. The CDR3 runs 12 residues. Germline loops: CDR1 MNHEY, CDR2 SVGAGI. V gave up 5 bases and J gave up 8 bases; unmatched junction bases: 5. The CDR3 sequence is CASSTRTGKQYV. The CDR3 DNA follows: TGTGCCAGCAGTACCAGGACAGGGAAGCAGTACGTC.

The chain links TRBV29-1 to TRBJ2-1; a possible D gene is TRBD2 (6 bases). The germline gives CDR1 SQVTM, CDR2 ANQGSEA. With 3 bases removed from V and 2 bases from J, the gap between germline ends came to 17 bases. This CDR3 spans 16 amino acids. The CDR3 reads CSVEGVEGGPYNEQFF. CDR3 nucleotide sequence: TGCAGCGTTGAGGGAGTCGAGGGAGGCCCCTACAATGAGCAGTTCTTC.

A single count supports this clonotype. This chain uses TRBV9 with TRBJ2-3; 9 positions agree with TRBD2. J was trimmed by 7 bases and V by 0 bases; bases with no gene match: 12. Germline assignment: CDR1 SGDLS and CDR2 YYNGEE. The CDR3 runs 17 residues. In DNA form, the CDR3 reads TGTGCCAGCAGCGTAGCGGGTAGCGGGGGCGTCACTTATACGCAGTATTTT. This sequence encodes CASSVAGSGGVTYTQYF. Looking up the rest from reference TRBV9 and TRBJ2-3 gives the full variable domain: DSGVTQTPKHLITATGQRVTLRCSPRSGDLSVYWYQQSLDQGLQFLIQYYNGEERAKGNILERFSAQQFPDLHSELNLSSLELGDSALYFCASSVAGSGGVTYTQYFGPGTRLTVL.

The chain couples TRBV15 to TRBJ2-3; 7 positions agree with TRBD2. The CDR3 length is 17 residues. From germline, CDR1 is LNHNV and CDR2 YYDKDF (reference sequence). V was pared by 3 bases and J by 4 bases, with 13 bases of the junction left unmatched. The CDR3 nucleotides are TGTGCCACCAGCAGCCCCCTCGGCGGGAGTTATTCAGATACGCAGTATTTT. Translating it yields CATSSPLGGSYSDTQYF.

The sample holds a few counts of this clonotype. V gene TRBV10-3 combines with J gene TRBJ2-1, with D uncertain. The V gene lost 0 bases and the J gene lost 7 bases, with 7 bases spanning the gap. Per the germline V gene, CDR1 is ENHRY and CDR2 is SYGVKD. The CDR3 has 13 residues. The CDR3 DNA follows: TGTGCCATCAGTGAGTCGACCGGGAATGAGCAGTTCTTC. Translated, it gives CAISESTGNEQFF.

This clonotype was recorded a few times. V and J are TRBV5-1 and TRBJ2-1, with D hard to call. Germline-derived CDR1 and CDR2 are SGHRS and YFSETQ. CDR3 size: 14 residues. The V end lost 0 bases, the J end lost 5 bases, and 9 bases lay between the germline ends. CDR3 sequence: CASSLGVANNEQFF. The CDR3 bases are TGCGCCAGCAGCTTGGGTGTGGCAAACAATGAGCAGTTCTTC.